These T cell receptor beta chains were read from a single sample in a study of T cell repertoires in cytomegalovirus infection. One entry per CDR3 protein results from TCRdb running MiXCR on the reads. The sample holds around 260,000 distinct CDR3 sequences, over 20% seen once. The sequencing input was PBMCs. The receptors were sampled from a human donor in good health (CMV status not recorded). Some clones in this sample may be carry-over from other donors' samples. Each CDR3 is given with its conserved first and last residue. Each record gives: clone size, D gene, V gene, J gene, CDR3 protein, CDR3 DNA. D genes are given only for firm matches. Where a row states a size, it is once, few, many or the class of an expanded clone; other rows omit it.

>few|TRBD1|TRBV7-3|TRBJ2-5
CASSLTGTGGIRETQYF
TGTGCCAGCAGCTTAACTGGGACAGGGGGAATTAGAGAGACCCAGTACTTC
>NA|NA|TRBV19|TRBJ2-3
CASSIARDTQYF
TGTGCCAGTAGTATCGCACGAGATACGCAGTATTTT
>many|NA|TRBV12-3/TRBV12-4|TRBJ1-5
CASTPSGGVGQPQHF
TGTGCCAGCACCCCCTCGGGGGGCGTGGGTCAGCCCCAGCATTTT
>few|TRBD1|TRBV7-2|TRBJ2-6
CASSTRGLGANVLTF
TGTGCCAGCAGCACCAGGGGGCTTGGGGCCAACGTCCTGACTTTC
>few|TRBD2|TRBV7-2|TRBJ2-7
CASSSGLAGGPHEQYF
TGTGCCAGCAGCTCGGGACTAGCGGGAGGGCCCCACGAGCAGTACTTC
>few|NA|TRBV6-2/TRBV6-3|TRBJ1-1
CASSSQPPWMNTEAFF
TGTGCCAGCAGCTCCCAGCCCCCTTGGATGAACACTGAAGCTTTCTTT
>NA|TRBD1|TRBV10-1|TRBJ2-3
CASGEQGSTDTQYF
TGCGCCAGCGGGGAACAGGGGAGCACAGATACGCAGTATTTT
>NA|NA|TRBV23-1|TRBJ2-1
CASSQSSHEQFF
TGCGCCAGCAGTCAATCCAGCCATGAGCAGTTCTTC
>many|NA|TRBV7-2|TRBJ1-2
CASSLERGGRMGYTF
TGTGCCAGCAGCTTAGAGCGGGGGGGGCGCATGGGCTACACCTTC
>many|NA|TRBV28|TRBJ1-1
CASSFLGTEAFF
TGTGCCAGCAGCTTTCTAGGCACTGAAGCTTTCTTT
>NA|NA|TRBV28|TRBJ2-4
CASSLRPVAKNIQYF
TGTGCCAGCAGTTTAAGACCCGTAGCCAAAAACATTCAGTACTTC
>many|TRBD2|TRBV28|TRBJ2-7
CASSFAGLAGAYKDYEQYF
TGTGCCAGCAGTTTTGCCGGACTAGCGGGAGCGTATAAGGACTACGAGCAGTACTTC
>NA|NA|TRBV20-1|TRBJ2-2
CSASRVGELFF
TGCAGTGCTAGTCGCGTCGGGGAGCTGTTTTTT
>NA|NA|TRBV7-6|TRBJ1-6
CASSSTVYNSPLHF
TGTGCCAGCAGCTCAACGGTCTATAATTCACCCCTCCACTTT
>NA|NA|TRBV2|TRBJ1-5
CASMDIVGQPQHF
TGTGCCAGCATGGACATCGTGGGGCAGCCCCAGCATTTT
>once|TRBD1|TRBV6-6|TRBJ2-7
CASRIPGTGGYEQYF
TGTGCCAGCAGAATCCCCGGGACAGGGGGCTACGAGCAGTACTTC
>NA|NA|TRBV19|TRBJ2-1
CASSIDTRRGPRFF
TGTGCCAGTAGTATAGATACCCGAAGGGGACCCCGGTTCTTC
>few|TRBD2|TRBV30|TRBJ2-4
CALESVAGGHGAKNIQYF
TGTGCACTAGAGTCGGTAGCGGGAGGCCACGGAGCCAAAAACATTCAGTACTTC
>few|NA|TRBV6-5|TRBJ2-3
CASRGFTDTQYF
TGTGCCAGCAGAGGATTCACAGATACGCAGTATTTT
>few|NA|TRBV6-1|TRBJ2-1
CASSERGAPRGNEQFF
TGTGCCAGCAGTGAAAGGGGGGCGCCTCGGGGCAATGAGCAGTTCTTC
>many|TRBD1|TRBV10-3|TRBJ1-2
CAISERQGGYGYTF
TGTGCCATCAGTGAGCGACAGGGTGGCTATGGCTACACCTTC
>many|TRBD2|TRBV7-2|TRBJ2-1
CASSSGLAPNEQFF
TGTGCCAGCAGCTCCGGACTAGCCCCCAATGAGCAGTTCTTC
>few|TRBD2|TRBV4-1|TRBJ2-1
CASSQVTSDEQFF
TGCGCCAGCAGCCAGGTTACTAGCGACGAGCAGTTCTTC
>many|NA|TRBV7-2|TRBJ2-1
CASSPRLVNEQFF
TGTGCCAGCAGCCCGAGATTAGTCAATGAGCAGTTCTTC
>NA|NA|TRBV18|TRBJ2-7
CASSPPIRDKQYF
TGTGCCAGCTCACCACCAATCCGGGACAAGCAGTACTTC
>few|TRBD1|TRBV25-1|TRBJ2-5
CASSGLGTAQETQYF
TGTGCCAGCAGTGGCCTTGGGACAGCGCAAGAGACCCAGTACTTC
>many|NA|TRBV14|TRBJ2-1
CASSMPGGAYNEQFF
TGTGCCAGCAGCATGCCAGGGGGGGCCTACAATGAGCAGTTCTTC
>many|TRBD1|TRBV7-2|TRBJ2-5
CASSFPTGGSETQYF
TGTGCCAGCAGCTTCCCCACAGGGGGATCAGAGACCCAGTACTTC
>NA|TRBD1|TRBV6-2/TRBV6-3|TRBJ1-5
CASSNPGQRGSQPQHF
TGTGCCAGCAGTAACCCGGGACAGAGGGGGAGTCAGCCCCAGCATTTT